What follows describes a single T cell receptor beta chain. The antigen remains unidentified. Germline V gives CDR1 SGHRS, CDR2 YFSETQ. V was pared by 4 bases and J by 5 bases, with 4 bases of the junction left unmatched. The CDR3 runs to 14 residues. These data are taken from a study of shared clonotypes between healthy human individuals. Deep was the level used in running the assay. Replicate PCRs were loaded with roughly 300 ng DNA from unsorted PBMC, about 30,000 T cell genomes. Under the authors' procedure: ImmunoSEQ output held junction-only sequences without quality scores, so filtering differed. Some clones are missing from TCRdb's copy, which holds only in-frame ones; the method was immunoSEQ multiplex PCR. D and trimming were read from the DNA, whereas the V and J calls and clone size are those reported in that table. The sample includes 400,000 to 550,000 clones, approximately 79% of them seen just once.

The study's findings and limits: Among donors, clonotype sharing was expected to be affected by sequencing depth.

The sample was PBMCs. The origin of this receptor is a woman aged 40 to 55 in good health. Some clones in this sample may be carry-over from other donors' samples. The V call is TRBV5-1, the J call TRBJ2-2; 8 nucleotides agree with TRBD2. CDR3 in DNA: TGCGCCAGCAGCCCCGGGACTAGAACCGGGGAGCTGTTTTTT. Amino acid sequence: CASSPGTRTGELFF.